These T cell receptor beta chains were read from a single sample in a study of regulatory T cells in long-lasting Graves disease. TCRdb redid the calling of the multiplex PCR reads with MiXCR, one entry per CDR3 protein. The data show about 450,000 distinct CDR3 sequences, around 20% seen once. Sequences were derived from peripheral blood mononuclear cells (PBMCs), sampled when the disease was refractory, from a patient treated with antithyroid drugs. The receptors shown here come from a female donor with Graves disease. Each CDR3 is given with its conserved first and last residue. D genes are given only for firm matches. Clone sizes are given selectively: once, few, many, or a class where the clone is expanded.

d_call,j_call,clone_size,v_call,cdr3_aa,cdr3_nt
TRBD1,TRBJ1-1,.,TRBV24-1,CATSDPRTGNTEAFF,TGTGCCACCAGTGATCCCCGGACAGGGAACACTGAAGCTTTCTTT
.,TRBJ1-1,few,TRBV5-1,CASSGVREAFF,TGCGCCAGCAGCGGAGTACGAGAGGCTTTCTTT
TRBD2,TRBJ2-3,.,TRBV6-4,CASTPRASGRGGDTQYF,TGTGCCAGCACCCCGAGGGCTAGCGGGAGGGGTGGAGATACGCAGTATTTT
.,TRBJ1-4,many,TRBV18,CASSPGLQSGSLFF,TGTGCCAGCTCACCGGGGCTCCAGTCAGGGTCGCTGTTTTTT
.,TRBJ1-2,many,TRBV28,CASSPSGTVYGYTF,TGTGCCAGCAGTCCCTCCGGGACGGTTTATGGCTACACCTTC
TRBD2,TRBJ2-2,many,TRBV19,CASSIGLAGVAGELFF,TGTGCCAGCAGCATCGGACTAGCGGGAGTTGCCGGGGAGCTGTTTTTT
.,TRBJ1-2,many,TRBV6-1,CASSASGDHGYTF,TGTGCCAGCAGTGCTTCAGGGGATCATGGCTACACCTTC
.,TRBJ1-1,few,TRBV7-9,CASSHPLARVKTEAFF,TGTGCCAGCAGCCACCCCCTGGCGAGGGTGAAGACTGAAGCTTTCTTT
.,TRBJ2-2,.,TRBV7-8,CASSLLPRTGELFF,TGTGCCAGCAGCTTACTTCCTCGAACCGGGGAGCTGTTTTTT
.,TRBJ1-3,.,TRBV6-5,CASSSTGTPAGNTIYF,TGTGCCAGCAGTTCCACCGGGACTCCTGCTGGAAACACCATATATTTT
TRBD2,TRBJ2-2,few,TRBV27,CASSLAEDIGLNTGELFF,TGTGCCAGCAGCCTAGCGGAGGACATCGGTTTAAACACCGGGGAGCTGTTTTTT
.,TRBJ1-5,.,TRBV19,CASTQPGGWEYSNQPQHF,TGTGCCAGTACCCAGCCGGGGGGCTGGGAGTATAGCAATCAGCCCCAGCATTTT
TRBD2,TRBJ2-5,.,TRBV10-3,CAISEPGGETQYF,TGTGCCATCAGTGAGCCGGGGGGAGAGACCCAGTACTTC
.,TRBJ1-2,.,TRBV4-1,CASSPLGYGGYTF,TGCGCCAGCAGCCCCTTAGGGTACGGTGGCTACACCTTC
TRBD1,TRBJ2-7,many,TRBV10-3,CAISPNDRVYEQYF,TGTGCCATCAGCCCTAACGACAGGGTATACGAGCAGTACTTC
.,TRBJ2-5,.,TRBV13,CASSFGSGVGETQYF,TGTGCCAGCAGCTTTGGTAGCGGTGTAGGGGAGACCCAGTACTTC
TRBD1,TRBJ2-7,few,TRBV5-1,CASSFGTGEHEQYF,TGCGCCAGCAGCTTCGGGACAGGGGAGCACGAGCAGTACTTC
TRBD1,TRBJ1-2,many,TRBV6-1,CASSARQGTSYTF,TGTGCCAGCAGTGCGCGACAGGGTACGAGCTACACCTTC
.,TRBJ1-2,many,TRBV2,CASSEHPANYGYTF,TGTGCCAGCAGTGAGCACCCAGCTAACTATGGCTACACCTTC
TRBD1,TRBJ1-6,many,TRBV7-3,CASSLTGWNSPLHF,TGTGCCAGCAGTTTGACAGGGTGGAATTCACCCCTCCACTTT
.,TRBJ2-7,.,TRBV20-1,CSARELASDYEQYF,TGCAGTGCTAGAGAACTAGCAAGCGACTACGAGCAGTACTTC
.,TRBJ1-6,few,TRBV6-1,CASSEAGFYNSPLHF,TGTGCCAGCAGCGAAGCGGGGTTCTATAATTCACCCCTCCACTTT
.,TRBJ1-2,.,TRBV20-1,CSARESLGTLNYGYTF,TGCAGTGCTAGAGAGTCCCTCGGGACACTTAACTATGGCTACACCTTC
TRBD1,TRBJ1-1,.,TRBV9,CASSGAGQGNTEAFF,TGTGCCAGCAGCGGCGCCGGACAGGGAAACACTGAAGCTTTCTTT
.,TRBJ1-2,.,TRBV20-1,CSARDNDSEGYTF,TGCAGTGCTAGAGATAACGACTCGGAAGGCTACACCTTC
TRBD1,TRBJ2-4,.,TRBV2,CASSPYGQARNIQYF,TGTGCCAGCAGCCCTTACGGACAGGCAAGAAACATTCAGTACTTC
TRBD1,TRBJ1-3,.,TRBV11-2,CASSLIRTGSSGNTIYF,TGTGCCAGCAGCTTAATCAGGACAGGATCATCGGGAAACACCATATATTTT
.,TRBJ1-2,.,TRBV30,CAWSHPLHRVGYTF,TGTGCCTGGAGTCATCCTCTTCACAGGGTCGGCTACACCTTC
.,TRBJ2-6,few,TRBV20-1,CSARAEGTGANVLTF,TGCAGTGCTAGAGCCGAGGGGACTGGGGCCAACGTCCTGACTTTC
TRBD1,TRBJ2-7,.,TRBV6-2/TRBV6-3,CASSSPGQGANEQYF,TGTGCCAGCAGTTCGCCGGGACAGGGTGCCAACGAGCAGTACTTC
.,TRBJ2-2,.,TRBV5-1,CASRGASTGELFF,TGCGCCAGCAGGGGTGCGAGCACCGGGGAGCTGTTTTTT
.,TRBJ2-5,.,TRBV7-2,CASSWAGLKETQYF,TGTGCCAGCAGCTGGGCGGGACTCAAAGAGACCCAGTACTTC
.,TRBJ2-5,few,TRBV15,CATSRDTGRETQYF,TGTGCCACCAGCAGAGATACAGGGAGAGAGACCCAGTACTTC
TRBD2,TRBJ2-4,few,TRBV29-1,CSVVVAGRFRIQYF,TGCAGCGTTGTGGTAGCGGGACGCTTTCGGATTCAGTACTTC
TRBD1,TRBJ2-7,.,TRBV4-3,CASSQDGTGLSYEQYF,TGCGCCAGCAGCCAAGATGGGACAGGACTCTCCTACGAGCAGTACTTC
.,TRBJ2-7,.,TRBV5-5,CASSLNLVYEQYF,TGTGCCAGCAGCTTGAACTTGGTCTACGAGCAGTACTTC
.,TRBJ2-5,many,TRBV28,CASSLQGQETQYF,TGTGCCAGCAGCTTACAGGGTCAAGAGACCCAGTACTTC
TRBD1,TRBJ2-3,few,TRBV7-3,CASSLSGWDREGTDTQYF,TGTGCCAGCAGCTTAAGCGGGTGGGACAGGGAAGGGACAGATACGCAGTATTTT
TRBD1,TRBJ2-7,.,TRBV20-1,CSAMDREGSYEQYF,TGCAGTGCTATGGACAGGGAAGGTTCCTACGAGCAGTACTTC
TRBD1,TRBJ1-3,.,TRBV12-3/TRBV12-4,CASSSQSFDRGGNTIYF,TGTGCCAGCAGTTCCCAATCCTTTGACAGGGGAGGAAACACCATATATTTT
.,TRBJ2-7,.,TRBV6-5,CASSYSAIRLNYEQYF,TGTGCCAGCAGTTACTCGGCGATACGACTCAACTACGAGCAGTACTTC
.,TRBJ1-5,.,TRBV28,CASQMDLGNQPQHF,TGTGCCAGCCAGATGGACCTGGGCAATCAGCCCCAGCATTTT
TRBD1,TRBJ1-1,.,TRBV30,CAWSRRGQEYTEAFF,TGTGCCTGGAGTCGCCGGGGACAGGAGTACACTGAAGCTTTCTTT
TRBD2,TRBJ2-2,few,TRBV13,CASSLGLAGMNTGELFF,TGTGCCAGCAGCCTGGGACTAGCGGGAATGAACACCGGGGAGCTGTTTTTT
TRBD1,TRBJ2-2,few,TRBV28,CAGRDRGVGELFF,TGTGCCGGTCGGGACAGGGGCGTCGGGGAGCTGTTTTTT
.,TRBJ2-5,many,TRBV24-1,CATSDYRARETQYF,TGTGCCACCAGTGATTACCGGGCCCGAGAGACCCAGTACTTC
.,TRBJ1-4,.,TRBV4-1,CASSQDGAGNEKLFF,TGCGCCAGCAGCCAAGACGGGGCTGGAAATGAAAAACTGTTTTTT
TRBD1,TRBJ2-4,.,TRBV7-2,CASGLTGDPSKNIQYF,TGTGCCAGCGGCTTGACAGGGGACCCCTCCAAAAACATTCAGTACTTC
TRBD1,TRBJ2-3,.,TRBV7-2,CASSLPEQGVSGDTQYF,TGTGCCAGCAGCTTACCTGAACAGGGGGTCTCAGGAGATACGCAGTATTTT
TRBD1,TRBJ1-1,.,TRBV11-3,CASSFTGGGTEAFF,TGTGCCAGCAGCTTCACAGGGGGGGGGACTGAAGCTTTCTTT
.,TRBJ1-1,.,TRBV20-1,CSAILGTLRGTEAFF,TGCAGTGCGATCCTCGGGACACTCCGGGGCACTGAAGCTTTCTTT
TRBD1,TRBJ1-5,few,TRBV7-2,CASSPVTGASNQPQHF,TGTGCCAGCAGCCCTGTGACAGGGGCTAGCAATCAGCCCCAGCATTTT
.,TRBJ1-1,many,TRBV2,CATRTNRGTEAFF,TGTGCCACCCGGACCAACCGGGGCACTGAAGCTTTCTTT
.,TRBJ1-5,many,TRBV12-3/TRBV12-4,CASSRGMGNQPQHF,TGTGCCAGCAGCCGGGGGATGGGCAATCAGCCCCAGCATTTT